Each of the 5 T cell receptor beta chains below was sequenced from the same sample in a study of spatial heterogeneity in lung cancer (dated by TCRdb to the late 2010s). Receptors were amplified or captured by 5' RACE. Sequencing relied on a NextSeq 500. TCRdb itself trimmed the public reads at Q25 with fastp, ran MiXCR and retained productive beta chains. Each CDR3 protein gets just one entry, which takes the most common genes and DNA from the rows behind it. This sample is represented by about 15,000 distinct CDR3 sequences; 3% to 4.5% of them were singletons. 9.5% to 10% of the sample comes from the top ten. The time point label, as the study defines it: sample taken at primary tumor resection. The sample in question was normal lung tissue next to the tumor, obtained at surgery. The receptor set was obtained from a male donor with early-stage non-small cell lung cancer.

This clonotype was detected many times. The size of this beta chain means little, since it is a stray read in a library made for alpha chains. J is TRBJ1-5 and V is TRBV24-1; D is unresolved. In germline, CDR1 is KGHDR, CDR2 SFDVKD. Trimming stripped 7 bases from V and 0 bases from J, with 6 bases between. The CDR3 sequence is 13 residues long. The CDR3 protein is CATSRDSNQPQHF. DNA for the CDR3: TGTGCCACCAGCCGAGATAGCAATCAGCCCCAGCATTTT.

This clonotype was seen at least ten times. Within a library made for alpha chains, this beta chain is off target, and its count is uninformative. J is TRBJ1-1 and V is TRBV14, with a weak D call TRBD1 (6 bases). Trimming left V 3 bases short and J 9 bases short, with 11 bases between. The CDR3 sequence is 12 residues long. The germline V gene encodes CDR1 SGHDN and CDR2 FVKESK. In DNA form, the CDR3 reads TGTGCCAGCAGCCATGGGGGCGGGAAAGCTTTCTTT. Its translation is CASSHGGGKAFF.

This clonotype was seen many times. This beta chain is a stray sequence in a library constructed for alpha chains; its clone size is not meaningful. The genes are TRBV6-1 and TRBJ2-3; D is perhaps TRBD1 (5 bases). Germline V gene sequence: CDR1 MNHNS, CDR2 SASEGT. The CDR3 extends over 12 amino acids. V lost 7 bases to trimming and J lost 7 bases, with 12 bases between them. This chain's CDR3 is CASTISGYTQYF. The CDR3 DNA sequence: TGTGCCAGCACTATTTCAGGGTATACGCAGTATTTT.

This clonotype was detected ten times or more. For a library built for alpha chains, this beta chain is a stray read; little rests on its size. The chain is built from TRBV6-1 and TRBJ1-1; the D is unclear. The V gene lost 7 bases and the J gene lost 1 base, with 10 bases spanning the gap. The CDR3 loop spans 13 amino acids. Per the germline V gene, CDR1 is MNHNS and CDR2 is SASEGT. The DNA for the CDR3 is TGTGCCAGCACCGAACAGCCGAACACTGAAGCTTTCTTT. It translates to CASTEQPNTEAFF.

This clonotype was seen repeatedly, ten times or more. This beta chain was picked up by a library intended for alpha chains and is off target, so its count carries little meaning. The chain uses TRBV6-6 and TRBJ1-5; no firm D call. The V gene's germline CDR1 is MNHNY and CDR2 SVGAGI (reference sequence). The germline V and J ends were trimmed by 5 bases and 1 base, with 9 bases remaining between them. This CDR3 has 14 residues. CDR3 DNA sequence: TGTGCCAGCAGTAACGTAGCGAGCAATCAGCCCCAGCATTTT. Translation gives CASSNVASNQPQHF.